Listed below are T cell receptor beta chains from one sample, sequenced in a study of T cells in Graves' hyperthyroidism and ophthalmopathy. TCRdb reanalysed the multiplex PCR reads using MiXCR and keeps one entry per CDR3 protein. This sample has approximately 560,000 distinct CDR3 sequences, with 15% to 19% found just once. Source material: blood. These receptors came from a young woman with Graves' hyperthyroidism. Both conserved end residues are part of each CDR3. Each record gives: D gene, V gene, clone size, J gene, CDR3 protein, CDR3 DNA. D genes are given only for firm matches. Only some rows state a clone size, as once, few, many or a class for expanded clones.

d_call: TRBD1
v_call: TRBV7-8
clone_size: -
j_call: TRBJ1-1
cdr3_aa: CASSLEAGGMSEAFF
cdr3_nt: TGTGCCAGCAGCTTAGAGGCAGGGGGCATGAGTGAAGCTTTCTTT

d_call: -
v_call: TRBV20-1
clone_size: many
j_call: TRBJ2-3
cdr3_aa: CSASSGWGVTDTQYF
cdr3_nt: TGCAGTGCTAGTTCTGGGTGGGGGGTCACAGATACGCAGTATTTT

d_call: TRBD2
v_call: TRBV27
clone_size: many
j_call: TRBJ2-7
cdr3_aa: CASSLPNPTSGYSYEQYF
cdr3_nt: TGTGCCAGCAGTTTACCTAACCCGACTAGCGGGTACTCCTACGAGCAGTACTTC

d_call: -
v_call: TRBV29-1
clone_size: few
j_call: TRBJ1-1
cdr3_aa: CSVDGRRLNTEAFF
cdr3_nt: TGCAGCGTTGACGGGAGAAGGTTGAACACTGAAGCTTTCTTT

d_call: -
v_call: TRBV6-2/TRBV6-3
clone_size: -
j_call: TRBJ1-2
cdr3_aa: CASSYAAYYGYTF
cdr3_nt: TGTGCCAGCAGTTACGCGGCTTACTATGGCTACACCTTC

d_call: -
v_call: TRBV29-1
clone_size: many
j_call: TRBJ1-2
cdr3_aa: CSVAQVNYGYTF
cdr3_nt: TGCAGCGTTGCCCAGGTTAACTATGGCTACACCTTC

d_call: TRBD2
v_call: TRBV3-1
clone_size: -
j_call: TRBJ2-5
cdr3_aa: CASSKRLAGGGETQYF
cdr3_nt: TGTGCCAGCAGCAAAAGACTAGCGGGAGGAGGCGAGACCCAGTACTTC

d_call: TRBD1
v_call: TRBV11-1
clone_size: many
j_call: TRBJ2-2
cdr3_aa: CASRTRTGGSRNTGELFF
cdr3_nt: TGTGCCAGCAGGACGAGGACAGGGGGTTCTCGGAACACCGGGGAGCTGTTTTTT

d_call: TRBD2
v_call: TRBV29-1
clone_size: many
j_call: TRBJ2-1
cdr3_aa: CSVRGLAGGIYEQFF
cdr3_nt: TGCAGCGTGAGGGGACTAGCGGGAGGAATCTATGAGCAGTTCTTC

d_call: -
v_call: TRBV30
clone_size: many
j_call: TRBJ2-3
cdr3_aa: CAWKFVGPTDTQYF
cdr3_nt: TGTGCCTGGAAGTTCGTGGGACCCACAGATACGCAGTATTTT

d_call: TRBD2
v_call: TRBV13
clone_size: many
j_call: TRBJ2-2
cdr3_aa: CASSSRTSGLSRGGELFF
cdr3_nt: TGTGCCAGCAGCTCACGGACTAGCGGACTCTCACGAGGCGGGGAGCTGTTTTTT

d_call: -
v_call: TRBV12-3/TRBV12-4
clone_size: many
j_call: TRBJ1-1
cdr3_aa: CASSSFRENTEAFF
cdr3_nt: TGTGCCAGCAGTTCCTTCAGGGAGAACACTGAAGCTTTCTTT

d_call: -
v_call: TRBV6-1
clone_size: -
j_call: TRBJ2-1
cdr3_aa: CASSESGLNYNEQFF
cdr3_nt: TGTGCCAGCAGTGAGTCGGGATTAAATTACAATGAGCAGTTCTTC

d_call: -
v_call: TRBV20-1
clone_size: few
j_call: TRBJ2-7
cdr3_aa: CSARARWTYEQYF
cdr3_nt: TGCAGTGCTAGGGCGCGGTGGACCTACGAGCAGTACTTC

d_call: TRBD1
v_call: TRBV20-1
clone_size: few
j_call: TRBJ1-2
cdr3_aa: CSARIRQGGLGYTF
cdr3_nt: TGCAGTGCTAGAATCAGACAGGGAGGACTCGGCTACACCTTC

d_call: -
v_call: TRBV12-3/TRBV12-4
clone_size: many
j_call: TRBJ1-3
cdr3_aa: CASSFLGSGNTIYF
cdr3_nt: TGTGCCAGCAGTTTCTTAGGATCTGGAAACACCATATATTTT

d_call: -
v_call: TRBV29-1
clone_size: many
j_call: TRBJ2-7
cdr3_aa: CSVSQESSYEQYF
cdr3_nt: TGCAGCGTGAGTCAGGAAAGCTCCTACGAGCAGTACTTC

d_call: TRBD2
v_call: TRBV9
clone_size: -
j_call: TRBJ2-3
cdr3_aa: CASSVAVAGGIDTQYF
cdr3_nt: TGTGCCAGCAGCGTAGCGGTAGCGGGAGGGATAGATACGCAGTATTTT

d_call: TRBD2
v_call: TRBV3-1
clone_size: many
j_call: TRBJ2-7
cdr3_aa: CASSQGGLAGGYEQYF
cdr3_nt: TGTGCCAGCAGCCAGGGAGGACTAGCGGGAGGCTACGAGCAGTACTTC

d_call: -
v_call: TRBV30
clone_size: few
j_call: TRBJ1-2
cdr3_aa: CAWSALGSYGYTF
cdr3_nt: TGTGCCTGGAGTGCGCTGGGGAGCTATGGCTACACCTTC

d_call: -
v_call: TRBV11-2
clone_size: many
j_call: TRBJ2-1
cdr3_aa: CASSLATVYNEQFF
cdr3_nt: TGTGCCAGCAGCTTAGCTACTGTGTACAATGAGCAGTTCTTC

d_call: -
v_call: TRBV24-1
clone_size: many
j_call: TRBJ2-5
cdr3_aa: CATGGSPQETQYF
cdr3_nt: TGTGCCACCGGGGGCAGTCCCCAAGAGACCCAGTACTTC

d_call: TRBD2
v_call: TRBV28
clone_size: many
j_call: TRBJ2-5
cdr3_aa: CASSFSLLVAGVQETQYF
cdr3_nt: TGTGCCAGCAGTTTTTCCCTTCTTGTAGCGGGGGTTCAAGAGACCCAGTACTTC

d_call: -
v_call: TRBV7-3
clone_size: many
j_call: TRBJ1-1
cdr3_aa: CASSFTGYTEAFF
cdr3_nt: TGTGCCAGCAGCTTTACAGGATACACTGAAGCTTTCTTT

d_call: TRBD1
v_call: TRBV2
clone_size: few
j_call: TRBJ1-1
cdr3_aa: CASREDRGRAFF
cdr3_nt: TGTGCCAGCAGGGAGGACAGGGGAAGAGCTTTCTTT

d_call: -
v_call: TRBV11-3
clone_size: many
j_call: TRBJ2-5
cdr3_aa: CASSLGGAGTQYF
cdr3_nt: TGTGCCAGCAGCTTAGGGGGGGCGGGGACCCAGTACTTC

d_call: -
v_call: TRBV5-1
clone_size: many
j_call: TRBJ2-7
cdr3_aa: CASSEGGSYEQYF
cdr3_nt: TGCGCCAGCAGCGAGGGGGGTTCCTACGAGCAGTACTTC

d_call: TRBD2
v_call: TRBV4-1
clone_size: -
j_call: TRBJ2-1
cdr3_aa: CASSQDLTSGREQFF
cdr3_nt: TGTGCCAGCAGCCAAGACCTAACTAGCGGGAGAGAGCAGTTCTTC

d_call: TRBD2
v_call: TRBV7-9
clone_size: many
j_call: TRBJ2-7
cdr3_aa: CASGAAGGYEQYF
cdr3_nt: TGTGCCAGCGGGGCAGCGGGAGGCTACGAGCAGTACTTC

d_call: TRBD2
v_call: TRBV7-9
clone_size: -
j_call: TRBJ2-7
cdr3_aa: CASSLADLAGVSEQYF
cdr3_nt: TGTGCCAGCAGCTTAGCCGATCTAGCGGGAGTAAGCGAGCAGTACTTC

d_call: TRBD2
v_call: TRBV7-9
clone_size: few
j_call: TRBJ2-1
cdr3_aa: CASSQPGTTFDNQQFF
cdr3_nt: TGTGCCAGCAGTCAGCCCGGGACTACCTTCGACAATCAGCAGTTCTTC

d_call: -
v_call: TRBV15
clone_size: -
j_call: TRBJ2-1
cdr3_aa: CATSREIGGSSSYNEQFF
cdr3_nt: TGTGCCACCAGCAGAGAGATTGGGGGGTCGAGCTCCTACAATGAGCAGTTCTTC

d_call: -
v_call: TRBV20-1
clone_size: many
j_call: TRBJ2-3
cdr3_aa: CSARAPGGTSTDTQYF
cdr3_nt: TGCAGTGCTAGGGCGCCGGGCGGAACTAGCACAGATACGCAGTATTTT

d_call: TRBD2
v_call: TRBV27
clone_size: -
j_call: TRBJ2-1
cdr3_aa: CASSLPPGGRYNEQFF
cdr3_nt: TGTGCCAGCAGTCTCCCCCCCGGCGGGAGATACAATGAGCAGTTCTTC

d_call: -
v_call: TRBV20-1
clone_size: many
j_call: TRBJ2-2
cdr3_aa: CSARGQGVGGELFF
cdr3_nt: TGCAGTGCTAGAGGCCAGGGTGTAGGGGGGGAGCTGTTTTTT

d_call: TRBD1
v_call: TRBV28
clone_size: -
j_call: TRBJ1-5
cdr3_aa: CASSSGQGGHF
cdr3_nt: TGTGCCAGCAGTTCAGGACAGGGAGGGCATTTT

d_call: -
v_call: TRBV20-1
clone_size: -
j_call: TRBJ2-1
cdr3_aa: CSAIFSGDYNEQFF
cdr3_nt: TGCAGTGCTATTTTTTCGGGAGACTACAATGAGCAGTTCTTC

d_call: TRBD2
v_call: TRBV18
clone_size: few
j_call: TRBJ2-1
cdr3_aa: CASSPRGLAGEYNEQFF
cdr3_nt: TGTGCCAGCTCACCTCGGGGACTAGCGGGGGAATACAATGAGCAGTTCTTC

d_call: TRBD1
v_call: TRBV30
clone_size: few
j_call: TRBJ1-3
cdr3_aa: CAWSTGGSGNTIYF
cdr3_nt: TGTGCCTGGAGCACAGGGGGCTCTGGAAACACCATATATTTT

d_call: -
v_call: TRBV10-1
clone_size: many
j_call: TRBJ1-4
cdr3_aa: CASSESQLGEKLFF
cdr3_nt: TGCGCCAGCAGTGAGTCACAGCTTGGTGAAAAACTGTTTTTT

d_call: -
v_call: TRBV4-1
clone_size: many
j_call: TRBJ1-1
cdr3_aa: CASSQVGTENTEAFF
cdr3_nt: TGCGCCAGCAGCCAAGTTGGAACAGAGAACACTGAAGCTTTCTTT

d_call: -
v_call: TRBV5-1
clone_size: many
j_call: TRBJ1-5
cdr3_aa: CASSLDGDVNQPQHF
cdr3_nt: TGCGCCAGCAGCTTGGATGGGGACGTCAATCAGCCCCAGCATTTT

d_call: TRBD1
v_call: TRBV5-1
clone_size: few
j_call: TRBJ1-5
cdr3_aa: CASSPTGGIGPQHF
cdr3_nt: TGCGCCAGCAGCCCCACAGGGGGCATCGGGCCCCAGCATTTT

d_call: TRBD1
v_call: TRBV14
clone_size: few
j_call: TRBJ1-2
cdr3_aa: CASSGGRYYYGYTF
cdr3_nt: TGTGCCAGCTCAGGGGGGCGATACTACTATGGCTACACCTTC

d_call: TRBD1
v_call: TRBV18
clone_size: many
j_call: TRBJ1-1
cdr3_aa: CASSSGEGAMNTEAFF
cdr3_nt: TGTGCCAGCTCCTCAGGAGAGGGGGCAATGAACACTGAAGCTTTCTTT

d_call: TRBD1
v_call: TRBV29-1
clone_size: few
j_call: TRBJ2-5
cdr3_aa: CSSGAGGETQYF
cdr3_nt: TGCAGCTCCGGAGCAGGGGGAGAGACCCAGTACTTC

d_call: -
v_call: TRBV5-1
clone_size: -
j_call: TRBJ2-2
cdr3_aa: CASSLSSGDTGELFF
cdr3_nt: TGCGCCAGCAGTTTATCGTCCGGGGACACCGGGGAGCTGTTTTTT

d_call: TRBD1
v_call: TRBV5-1
clone_size: many
j_call: TRBJ2-5
cdr3_aa: CASEPGQGGVRYF
cdr3_nt: TGCGCCAGCGAACCTGGACAGGGGGGCGTACGGTACTTC

d_call: -
v_call: TRBV20-1
clone_size: -
j_call: TRBJ2-7
cdr3_aa: CSAPKSDSYEQYF
cdr3_nt: TGCAGTGCTCCGAAAAGTGATAGCTACGAGCAGTACTTC

d_call: -
v_call: TRBV5-1
clone_size: many
j_call: TRBJ2-3
cdr3_aa: CASSNRAADTQYF
cdr3_nt: TGCGCCAGCAGCAACAGGGCGGCGGATACGCAGTATTTT

d_call: -
v_call: TRBV28
clone_size: many
j_call: TRBJ1-6
cdr3_aa: CASSFEVAALHF
cdr3_nt: TGTGCCAGCAGTTTTGAAGTTGCCGCCCTCCACTTT

d_call: TRBD1
v_call: TRBV6-1
clone_size: many
j_call: TRBJ1-2
cdr3_aa: CASTDGQGALGYTF
cdr3_nt: TGTGCCAGCACCGACGGACAGGGGGCGTTAGGCTACACCTTC

d_call: -
v_call: TRBV7-2
clone_size: many
j_call: TRBJ1-1
cdr3_aa: CASSLGESEAFF
cdr3_nt: TGTGCCAGCAGCCTGGGGGAAAGTGAAGCTTTCTTT

d_call: -
v_call: TRBV10-2
clone_size: -
j_call: TRBJ1-4
cdr3_aa: CASSVRHLNEKLFF
cdr3_nt: TGCGCCAGCAGTGTAAGACACCTGAATGAAAAACTGTTTTTT

d_call: -
v_call: TRBV6-1
clone_size: many
j_call: TRBJ2-7
cdr3_aa: CASIGSSSYEQYF
cdr3_nt: TGTGCCAGCATTGGGAGCTCCTCCTACGAGCAGTACTTC

d_call: -
v_call: TRBV5-6
clone_size: many
j_call: TRBJ2-3
cdr3_aa: CASSLLGDGTDTQYF
cdr3_nt: TGTGCCAGCAGCTTGTTAGGAGACGGGACAGATACGCAGTATTTT

d_call: TRBD2
v_call: TRBV10-2
clone_size: -
j_call: TRBJ2-7
cdr3_aa: CASRAGKPYEQYF
cdr3_nt: TGCGCCAGTCGAGCGGGAAAACCCTACGAGCAGTACTTC